This T cell receptor (beta chain) stems from a study of regulatory T cells in long-lasting Graves disease. Indicated time point: newly diagnosed GD, antithyroid drugs for less than 3 months. Extracted PBMC RNA gave rise to the TCR library. Many counts were recorded for this clonotype. CDR3 regions were amplified by Arm-PCR using iRepertoire HTBI primers to build TCR beta libraries. From the multiplex PCR reads, TCRdb called clonotypes with MiXCR, one entry per CDR3 protein. The sample has some 460,000 distinct CDR3 sequences; around 15% are singletons. CDR1 SGHRS and CDR2 YFSETQ come from the germline V gene. The junction had 11 bases not matched to a gene; V was cut back by 4 bases and J by 6 bases. CDR3 length: 16 amino acids. The sample was also linked to a second study, of T cells in Graves' hyperthyroidism and ophthalmopathy. That work states: Exclusions: uncontrolled infection, other autoimmune disease, pregnancy, lactation. Clinicians diagnosed patients from clinical symptoms, serum thyroxine and TRAb, thyroid ultrasound and orbital computed tomography. Most thyroid clonotypes expanded above 0.001 appeared in blood too.

The sequence was obtained from a man aged 40-49 years with Graves disease. Here the sequenced sample was peripheral blood mononuclear cells (PBMCs), taken at new diagnosis, from a patient treated with antithyroid drugs. This sequence joins TRBV5-1 and TRBJ2-1; TRBD2 aligns across 9 bases. The CDR3 region is CASSTLAGERGNEQFF. Written as DNA, the CDR3 is TGCGCCAGCAGCACATTAGCGGGAGAGAGGGGCAATGAGCAGTTCTTC.